Listed here are 5 T cell receptor beta chains from one sample, sequenced in a study of T cells after yellow fever vaccination. TCRdb analysed the 5' RACE reads with MiXCR anew, one entry per CDR3 protein. This table has 620,000 or so distinct CDR3 sequences, 17% appearing once. The sample was PBMCs, taken 4 to 5 days after the first yellow fever vaccination. These TCRs come from a young man who received the YFV17D yellow fever vaccine.

This clonotype was counted many times. The CDR3 DNA reads as TGTGCCAGTAGTCAACGGGCCGCAGGCGGGCAGTACTTC. It yields the protein CASSQRAAGGQYF. V usage is TRBV19 and J usage is TRBJ2-7, with D unresolved. This CDR3 region has 13 residues. V was shortened by 5 bases and J by 9 bases, with 17 bases between the two germline ends. Germline V gene lookup returns CDR1 LNHDA and CDR2 SQIVND (reference sequence).

The chain carries TRBV5-1 and TRBJ2-1; maybe TRBD2 (5 bases). CDR1 and CDR2 from the germline V gene are SGHRS and YFSETQ. The V end lost 7 bases, the J end lost 1 base, and 9 bases lay between the germline ends. CDR3 size: 13 residues. The CDR3 DNA is TGCGCCAGCCATCTAGCTTCCTACAATGAGCAGTTCTTC. Translating it yields CASHLASYNEQFF.

V gene TRBV5-6 combines with J gene TRBJ1-1; 11 positions agree with TRBD1. This CDR3 is 16 amino acids long. Germline V gene sequence: CDR1 SGHDT, CDR2 YYEEEE. The V and J ends lost 5 bases and 0 bases, in that order; junction bases with no gene match: 6. The CDR3 loop is CASSPRDRGLNTEAFF. In nucleotides, the CDR3 is TGTGCCAGCAGTCCCCGGGACAGGGGGTTGAACACTGAAGCTTTCTTT.

The V and J genes are TRBV4-1 and TRBJ2-5, with TRBD2 identical over 11 bases. Germline CDR1 reads MGHRA; CDR2 reads YSYEKL. V lost 4 bases, J lost 10 bases, and 5 bases stayed unmatched. The CDR3 consists of 13 residues. The CDR3 DNA is TGCGCCAGCAGCCTAGCGGGGGGGCCGGGCCAGTACTTC. Protein: CASSLAGGPGQYF.

This clonotype was detected only a few times. Written as DNA, the CDR3 is TGCGCCAGCAGCCCCCAGGGGTTCAGCAATCAGCCCCAGCATTTT. This gives the protein CASSPQGFSNQPQHF. This rearrangement joins TRBV4-1 to TRBJ1-5; D is perhaps TRBD1 (6 bases). The length of the CDR3 is 15 residues. Between the trimmed V and J ends, which lost 4 bases and 1 base, there was a span of 11 bases. Per the germline V gene, CDR1 is MGHRA and CDR2 is YSYEKL.